This TCR beta chain was sequenced in a study of blood T cell repertoires in COVID-19. Across the study: The study drew acute and convalescent COVID-19 samples from the United States, Italy and Spain. Sample material is recorded as cDNA or gDNA derived from T cells, B-cell-depleted T cells, or PBMCs.

Authors' processing steps: From reference gene primer amplification, estimates of nucleated cell counts were derived. The repertoire was sequenced with immunoSEQ multiplex PCR; TCRdb's copy has only in-frame clones and lacks some. That table furnishes V, J and clone size, whereas the DNA furnished D and trimming. The table records 250,000 to 350,000 clones, approximately 89% of them present only once. Unmatched junction bases numbered 7, after V lost 3 bases and J lost 9 bases. Per germline, CDR1 SGHRS and CDR2 YFSETQ. The CDR3 extends over 15 amino acids. The receptor comes from a woman aged 25 to 39 who had recovered from COVID-19. The source material was peripheral blood. The chain combines TRBV5-1 with TRBJ2-1; 12 bases line up with TRBD2. The CDR3 protein is CASSYLAGGAGEQFF. Written as DNA, the CDR3 is TGCGCCAGCAGCTACCTAGCGGGGGGGGCTGGTGAGCAGTTCTTC.